This TCR beta chain stems from a study of vaccination and CD4 T cells after COVID-19. Study-level information: Recovered patients in the cohort numbered six men and four women, two of them Hispanic.

With the Oncomine TCR Beta short-read assay, DNA from cultured CD4+ T cells was sequenced. TCRdb called the PCR reads again in MiXCR, with one record for every CDR3 protein. The data show about 23,000 distinct CDR3 sequences, approximately 64% seen once. Regarding treatment: roughly 11-day PBMC culture with coronavirus spike peptide pools or control peptides (ViraFEST assay). Two million PBMCs went into each well for culture with roughly 10 IU/ml IL-2 and about 9.9 ug/ml peptide pools. Concerning this clonotype: Its antigen is currently unknown.

This sequence was found in a human donor who received a COVID-19 vaccine. The input for sequencing was CD4+ T cells from blood, cultured in vitro, taken after SARS-CoV-2 vaccination.

The CDR3 nucleotides read TGTGCCAGCAGTGATTTCAGGGGCGCTCAGCCCCAGCATTTT. Protein: CASSDFRGAQPQHF. V usage is TRBV6-1 and J usage is TRBJ1-5; D may be TRBD1 (6 bases). CDR3 length: 14 residues. Trimming shortened V by 3 bases and J by 6 bases, and 12 bases separated the two germline ends. Germline-derived CDR1 and CDR2 are MNHNS and SASEGT.